These 13 T cell receptor beta chains originate from one sample sequenced in a study of cytomegalovirus exposure and HLA in healthy donors. In the PCR, 60 Vbeta and 13 Jbeta primers were used. Some clones are missing from TCRdb's copy, which holds only in-frame ones; the method was immunoSEQ multiplex PCR. The sample holds 160,000 or so clones, almost 80% seen once. Sequencing input: PBMCs. The origin of the receptors is a man aged 30 to 39 in good health and CMV-seronegative.

This clone was seen a single time. The gene calls are TRBV18 and TRBJ1-2, with TRBD1 identical over 9 bases. The ends lost 3 bases at V and 5 bases at J; junction bases unmatched: 10. This CDR3 spans 16 amino acids. Germline CDR1 KGHSH, CDR2 LQKENI. CDR3 sequence: CASSPYRGPRGYGYTF. CDR3 DNA: TGTGCCAGCTCACCTTACAGGGGGCCGAGAGGATATGGCTACACCTTC.

The sample holds a few counts of this clone. The genes are TRBV5-4 and TRBJ1-3; D is possibly TRBD1 (6 bases). This CDR3 comprises 14 residues. Germline-derived CDR1 and CDR2 are SGHNT and YYREEE (reference sequence). Trimming removed 2 bases from V and 4 bases from J, with 10 bases in between. CDR3 DNA: TGTGCCAGCAGCTTTACAGGGAAGGGAAACACCATATATTTT. This encodes CASSFTGKGNTIYF. Complete variable domain (other parts from reference TRBV5-4 and TRBJ1-3): ETGVTQSPTHLIKTRGQQVTLRCSSQSGHNTVSWYQQALGQGPQFIFQYYREEENGRGNFPPRFSGLQFPNYSSELNVNALELDDSALYLCASSFTGKGNTIYFGEGSWLTVV.

The rearrangement uses TRBV11-2 and TRBJ2-7, with 8 nucleotides matching TRBD2. The CDR3 is made up of 14 amino acids. Germline values: CDR1 SGHAT, CDR2 FQNNGV. The ends lost 5 bases at V and 13 bases at J; junction bases unmatched: 16. CDR3: CASSPKGWLAGSYF. In DNA, the CDR3 is TGTGCCAGCAGCCCAAAGGGATGGCTAGCGGGTTCCTACTTC.

This chain connects TRBV7-2 to TRBJ2-2; 7 bases map to TRBD2. With V trimmed by 4 bases and J by 2 bases, 10 bases remained unmatched. The germline gives CDR1 SGHTA, CDR2 FQGNSA. This CDR3 has 17 residues. The CDR3 reads CASSSLVGGINTGELFF. DNA of the CDR3: TGTGCCAGCAGCTCCCTAGTGGGAGGGATTAACACCGGGGAGCTGTTTTTT.

This chain joins TRBV30 and TRBJ1-2; 7 bases align to TRBD1. V dropped 1 base and J dropped 4; count of bases not matched to a gene: 3. Germline V gives CDR1 GTSNPN, CDR2 SVGIG (reference sequence). The CDR3 length is 13 residues. The CDR3: CAWSEQGGYGYTF. CDR3 sequence (DNA): TGTGCCTGGAGTGAGCAGGGGGGCTATGGCTACACCTTC.

The CDR3 nucleotides read TGTGCCAGTATGGTGGGACAGGGGAAGTGGGAGACCCAGTACTTC. Its translation: CASMVGQGKWETQYF. The V call is TRBV19, the J call TRBJ2-5, with TRBD1 identical over 10 bases. This CDR3 has 15 residues. The trim removed 7 bases at V and 5 bases at J, leaving 10 bases unmatched. Germline V lookup: CDR1 LNHDA, CDR2 SQIVND (reference sequence). Together with reference TRBV19 and TRBJ2-5, the CDR3 gives the full variable domain: DGGITQSPKYLFRKEGQNVTLSCEQNLNHDAMYWYRQDPGQGLRLIYYSQIVNDFQKGDIAEGYSVSREKKESFPLTVTSAQKNPTAFYLCASMVGQGKWETQYFGPGTRLLVL.

The chain is built from TRBV28 and TRBJ2-7; 7 bases line up with TRBD1. Germline V gene data show CDR1 as MDHEN and CDR2 as SYDVKM. The CDR3 has 13 residues. After removal of 3 bases from V and 4 bases from J, the junction contained 3 bases not matched to a gene. The CDR3 spells CASSLTGRYEQYF. CDR3 sequence (DNA): TGTGCCAGCAGTTTGACAGGGCGGTACGAGCAGTACTTC.

The chain employs TRBV10-3 and TRBJ1-5, with D unresolved. This CDR3 has 14 amino acids. Germline V lookup: CDR1 ENHRY, CDR2 SYGVKD. V lost 4 bases and J 6 bases, leaving 13 bases between the germline ends. The CDR3 region has the DNA TGTGCCATCAGTGGGGAGGGCTGGGGTCAGCCCCAGCATTTT. Translating gives CAISGEGWGQPQHF.

The chain carries TRBV6-5 and TRBJ2-2, with TRBD2 matching over 8 bases. The CDR3 runs to 16 residues. The germline CDR1 and CDR2 sequences are MNHEY and SVGAGI. Losses at the gene ends were 0 bases for V and 5 bases for J; bases not matched to a gene: 5. Here the CDR3 reads CASSYSRGAWTGELFF. CDR3 sequence (DNA): TGTGCCAGCAGTTACTCGCGGGGGGCGTGGACCGGGGAGCTGTTTTTT.

The CDR3 bases are TGTGCCAGCAGTGGGGTAGCGGGGGCCGCAGATACGCAGTATTTT. Amino acid sequence: CASSGVAGAADTQYF. The chain has TRBV6-1 and TRBJ2-3; 9 bases match TRBD2. Germline V gene sequence: CDR1 MNHNS, CDR2 SASEGT. The CDR3 is made up of 15 amino acids. The V segment lost 4 bases and the J segment 4 bases; nucleotides outside the gene matches: 6.

The rearrangement links TRBV4-1 to TRBJ2-1; possible D gene TRBD2, 6 bases. The V end lost 0 bases, the J end lost 5 bases, and 17 bases lay between the germline ends. Germline V CDR1 and CDR2: MGHRA, YSYEKL. This CDR3 comprises 17 residues. In DNA form, the CDR3 reads TGCGCCAGCAGCCAAGATAGAGGACTACGTGGGGACAATGAGCAGTTCTTC. Encoded protein: CASSQDRGLRGDNEQFF.

V gene TRBV7-8 combines with J gene TRBJ1-4; D gene ambiguous. V was clipped by 5 bases and J by 3 bases, with 10 bases between them. The germline gives CDR1 SGHVS, CDR2 FQNEAQ. This CDR3 spans 14 amino acids. CDR3 amino acids: CASSAVTANEKLFF. Written as DNA, the CDR3 is TGTGCCAGCAGCGCTGTAACTGCTAATGAAAAACTGTTTTTT.

In its sample, this clone was seen once. V usage is TRBV19 and J usage is TRBJ2-7; TRBD2 aligns across 8 bases. The J segment lost 6 bases and the V segment lost 4 bases, leaving 8 bases of the junction unmatched. The germline V gene encodes CDR1 LNHDA and CDR2 SQIVND (reference sequence). The CDR3 loop spans 14 amino acids. The CDR3 DNA reads as TGTGCCAGTAGTAAGGCCCGGGGGGGACTCGAGCAGTACTTC. Translating it yields CASSKARGGLEQYF. The whole variable domain, filled in from reference TRBV19 and TRBJ2-7, reads DGGITQSPKYLFRKEGQNVTLSCEQNLNHDAMYWYRQDPGQGLRLIYYSQIVNDFQKGDIAEGYSVSREKKESFPLTVTSAQKNPTAFYLCASSKARGGLEQYFGPGTRLTVT.